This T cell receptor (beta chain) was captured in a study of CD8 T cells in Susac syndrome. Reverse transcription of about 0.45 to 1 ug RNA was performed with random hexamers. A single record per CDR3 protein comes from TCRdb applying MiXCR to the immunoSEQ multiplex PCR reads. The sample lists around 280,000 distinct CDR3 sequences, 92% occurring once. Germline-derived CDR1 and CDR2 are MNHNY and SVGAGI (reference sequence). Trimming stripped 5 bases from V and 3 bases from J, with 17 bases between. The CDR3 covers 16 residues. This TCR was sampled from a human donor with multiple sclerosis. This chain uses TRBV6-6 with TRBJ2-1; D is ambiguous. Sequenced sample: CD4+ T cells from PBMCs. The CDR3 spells CASSPRWANGYNEQFF. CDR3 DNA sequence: TGTGCCAGCAGTCCCCGGTGGGCCAACGGCTACAATGAGCAGTTCTTC.